The present entry profiles one T cell receptor (beta chain) with its context. Antigen: not known. The source of the sample is a study of blood T cells in healthy people across ages. Together with a sample-barcoded 5' primer, a J-beta primer mix was included in a second PCR lasting about 6 to 11 cycles. Each cDNA molecule received a tag from a template-switch adaptor that had 12 random nucleotides. One entry per CDR3 protein results from TCRdb running MiXCR on the 5' RACE reads. Among roughly 800,000 distinct CDR3 sequences, 58% were seen once, and the ten largest hold 22%. The CDR3 runs 12 residues. Germline V gives CDR1 SQVTM, CDR2 ANQGSEA. V lost 6 bases to trimming and J lost 0 bases, with 9 bases between them. Study outcomes and limitations: Observed TCR beta diversity per million T cells went down as age went up. This fall followed a roughly linear course with age.

The specimen was blood. The rearrangement joins TRBV29-1 to TRBJ2-7; D tentatively fits TRBD1 or TRBD2 (5 bases each). This TCR was recovered from a man aged 30-40 years in good health. The CDR3 region has the DNA TGCAGCGTGGGGGTGGGCTCCTACGAGCAGTACTTC. Its protein product is CSVGVGSYEQYF.